This T cell receptor beta chain originates from a study of cytomegalovirus exposure and HLA in healthy donors. On the study more broadly: As an earlier analysis found, around 170 million T cells yielded 117 million unique TCR beta sequences.

PCR was performed using 60 Vbeta and 13 Jbeta primers. Method: immunoSEQ multiplex PCR; TCRdb's copy keeps in-frame clones and lacks some. The repertoire shows roughly 100,000 clones; the top ten hold approximately 3.7%. Germline V CDR1 and CDR2: MNHEY, SMNVEV (reference sequence). CDR3 size: 13 residues. V shed 5 bases and J shed 1 base, with 8 bases lying between them. Sampled while nominally healthy, donors likely had unrecorded immune exposures. The material sequenced was PBMCs. The TCR originated in a man aged 35 to 55 in good health and CMV-seronegative. The V gene is TRBV27, the J gene TRBJ2-5; D uncertain. The CDR3 DNA reads TGTGCCAGCAGTGCACACCTCCAAGAGACCCAGTACTTC. This codes for CASSAHLQETQYF.